This T cell receptor (beta chain) was retrieved from a study of HIV-infected patients and healthy controls. Alpha and beta constant-region primers primed reverse transcription of about 0.5 ug RNA. Alpha and beta chain libraries were made separately by chain-specific third strand synthesis with multiplexing indices. Using its own MiXCR run on the 5' RACE reads, TCRdb lists one record per CDR3 protein. The table shows 9,500 to 15,000 distinct CDR3 sequences, with 9% to 9.5% occurring only once. Whole blood was used without fractionation, so all unsorted peripheral T cells were included. In this sample, this clonotype turned up many times. Losses at the gene ends were 3 bases for V and 9 bases for J; bases not matched to a gene: 13. This CDR3 is 14 amino acids long. Per germline, CDR1 DFQATT and CDR2 SNEGSKA (reference sequence).

The chain carries TRBV20-1 and TRBJ2-7, with 8 bases that match TRBD1. The TCR comes from an adult with HIV infection. The donor label of this sample is uncertain. Here the sequenced sample was blood, taken before antiretroviral therapy. The CDR3 sequence is CSASSRTGTILQYF. As DNA, the CDR3 is TGCAGTGCTAGTTCGAGGACAGGGACAATCCTGCAGTACTTC.